These 20 T cell receptor beta chains came from one sample sequenced in a study of radiotherapy plus CTLA-4 blockade in lung cancer. Clones were read by immunoSEQ multiplex PCR, and TCRdb kept only the in-frame ones, dropping some. Among some 110,000 clones, around 75% were seen once, and the ten largest hold over 4%. The specimen comprised peripheral blood, sampled from a patient treated with radiotherapy plus ipilimumab. The origin of the receptors is a human donor with non-small cell lung cancer who had a partial response to radiotherapy plus ipilimumab.

V gene TRBV5-8 combines with J gene TRBJ2-3; D possibly corresponds to TRBD1 (9 bases). This CDR3 has 16 amino acids. The germline gives CDR1 SGHTS, CDR2 YDEGEE. V lost 4 bases and J lost 3, with 18 bases in between. The CDR3 loop reads CASSRRGGTGTDTQYF. DNA for the CDR3: TGTGCCAGCAGCCGCCGGGGGGGGACAGGGACAGATACGCAGTATTTT.

This clone was counted between two and nine times. The chain has TRBV5-1 and TRBJ1-2; D may be TRBD1 (5 bases). The germline gives CDR1 SGHRS, CDR2 YFSETQ. The CDR3 has 15 residues. V shed 3 bases and J shed 0 bases, with 12 bases lying between them. CDR3 nucleotides: TGCGCCAGCAGCTCTGAAGGGGTCGCTAACTATGGCTACACCTTC. Amino acid sequence: CASSSEGVANYGYTF.

In its sample, this clone was seen a few times. V gene TRBV6-5 combines with J gene TRBJ1-1, with D perhaps matching TRBD1 (5 bases). The CDR3 covers 16 residues. In germline, CDR1 is MNHEY, CDR2 SVGAGI. The V end was cut by 4 bases, the J end by 5 bases, with 20 bases between. CDR3 amino acids: CASSSQRGGARTEAFF. The CDR3 DNA reads as TGTGCCAGCAGTTCCCAACGGGGCGGGGCCCGGACTGAAGCTTTCTTT.

V usage is TRBV28 and J usage is TRBJ2-6; 11 bases line up with TRBD1. The trim removed 6 bases at V and 0 bases at J, leaving 19 bases unmatched. There are 22 residues in the CDR3. CDR1 is MDHEN and CDR2 is SYDVKM in the germline V gene. CDR3 amino acids: CASSPDPYGTGGSSSGANVLTF. The CDR3 DNA reads TGTGCCAGCAGCCCCGATCCATACGGGACAGGGGGAAGTAGCTCTGGGGCCAACGTCCTGACTTTC.

This clone was observed a few times. As DNA, the CDR3 is TGTGCCAGCAGTGGGACTTGGGGAACCGGGGAGCTGTTTTTT. Translating gives CASSGTWGTGELFF. V and J are TRBV2 and TRBJ2-2; TRBD2 is a possible D gene (5 bases). Germline V gene lookup returns CDR1 SNHLY and CDR2 FYNNEI. The V end lost 4 bases, the J end lost 5 bases, and 11 bases lay between the germline ends. CDR3 length equals 14 residues.

This chain links TRBV11-3 with TRBJ2-2, with TRBD1 as a possible D gene (6 bases). The CDR3 consists of 19 residues. Trimming left V 0 bases short and J 3 bases short, with 20 bases between. Germline assignment: CDR1 SGHNT and CDR2 YENEEA. The CDR3 DNA reads TGTGCCAGCAGCTTAGATGGCGAATGGGGACAACGGGACACCGGGGAGCTGTTTTTT. It is translated as CASSLDGEWGQRDTGELFF.

This chain connects TRBV5-6 to TRBJ2-7; 11 bases match TRBD1. V gave up 4 bases and J gave up 4 bases; unmatched junction bases: 7. This CDR3 comprises 15 residues. Germline lookup yields CDR1 SGHDT and CDR2 YYEEEE. The CDR3 spells CASSNGQGAWYEQYF. The CDR3 bases are TGTGCCAGCAGCAATGGACAGGGGGCTTGGTACGAGCAGTACTTC.

The chain recombines TRBV6-4 with TRBJ2-1; possibly TRBD2 for D (5 bases). Germline V gene lookup returns CDR1 MRHNA and CDR2 SNTAGT. The CDR3 spans 13 residues. Trimming left V 6 bases short and J 4 bases short, with 10 bases between. CDR3 DNA: TGTGCCAGCAGCCTGGACTCTTACAATGAGCAGTTCTTC. Amino acids: CASSLDSYNEQFF.

This rearrangement joins TRBV18 to TRBJ2-1, with 9 bases aligning to TRBD2. The V gene end was trimmed by 4 bases and the J gene end by 1 base; junction bases not matched to a gene: 2. The CDR3 is 15 residues long. CDR1 KGHSH and CDR2 LQKENI come from the germline V gene. The CDR3 bases are TGTGCCAGCTCACAGCTAGCGGGATCCTACAATGAGCAGTTCTTC. Its translation is CASSQLAGSYNEQFF.

V is TRBV6-5 and J is TRBJ1-5; D not certain. The CDR3 length is 13 residues. The V and J ends lost 0 bases and 7 bases respectively, with 7 bases between them. Germline CDR1 is MNHEY and CDR2 is SVGAGI. Here the CDR3 reads CASSYSSWQPQHF. DNA for the CDR3: TGTGCCAGCAGTTACTCGAGTTGGCAGCCCCAGCATTTT.

J is TRBJ1-2 and V is TRBV19; no firm D call. V lost 5 bases to trimming and J lost 8 bases, with 24 bases between them. Germline V gene lookup returns CDR1 LNHDA and CDR2 SQIVND (reference sequence). This CDR3 is built from 16 residues. CDR3 loop: CASSGQPARFIWGYTF. CDR3 nucleotides: TGTGCCAGTAGTGGGCAGCCAGCCCGTTTTATTTGGGGCTACACCTTC.

This chain joins TRBV6-1 and TRBJ2-7, with 8 bases identical to TRBD2. J was trimmed by 4 bases and V by 6 bases; bases with no gene match: 8. The CDR3 has 14 residues. Germline-derived CDR1 and CDR2 are MNHNS and SASEGT. In nucleotides, the CDR3 is TGTGCCAGCAGCAGAGCGGGAGAGGAATACGAGCAGTACTTC. Its translation is CASSRAGEEYEQYF.

This sequence joins TRBV2 and TRBJ2-7; 7 positions agree with TRBD2. Germline CDR1 reads SNHLY; CDR2 reads FYNNEI. Germline trimming cut 6 bases from V and 4 bases from J; bases unmatched to any gene: 9. This CDR3 contains 14 residues. CDR3 sequence: CASSLGTTSYEQYF. CDR3 nucleotide sequence: TGTGCCAGCAGCCTCGGGACTACTTCGTACGAGCAGTACTTC.

The chain employs TRBV19 and TRBJ2-7; 10 nucleotides match TRBD2. The CDR3 runs to 15 residues. CDR1 is LNHDA, CDR2 SQIVND, per germline (reference sequence). With 2 bases clipped from V and 6 bases from J, the junction kept 7 bases outside the gene matches. CDR3 sequence reads: CASSITWSGRGEQYF. Written as DNA, the CDR3 is TGTGCCAGTAGTATAACTTGGAGCGGGAGGGGCGAGCAGTACTTC.

The rearrangement joins TRBV5-1 to TRBJ1-6; 10 bases align to TRBD1. The germline CDR1 and CDR2 sequences are SGHRS and YFSETQ. With 0 bases clipped from V and 10 bases from J, the junction kept 4 bases outside the gene matches. CDR3 length: 15 amino acids. The CDR3, as DNA: TGCGCCAGCAGCTTGGCGGGGACAGGGGACTCACCCCTCCACTTT. Translated, it gives CASSLAGTGDSPLHF. Based on the CDR3 plus reference TRBV5-1 and TRBJ1-6, the full variable domain is KAGVTQTPRYLIKTRGQQVTLSCSPISGHRSVSWYQQTPGQGLQFLFEYFSETQRNKGNFPGRFSGRQFSNSRSEMNVSTLELGDSALYLCASSLAGTGDSPLHFGNGTRLTVT.

V usage is TRBV5-6 and J usage is TRBJ1-3, with D unclear. The CDR3 consists of 13 residues. Germline loops: CDR1 SGHDT, CDR2 YYEEEE. V lost 2 bases, J lost 7 bases, and 10 bases lay in between. The CDR3 nucleotides are TGTGCCAGCAGCTTTTGGAGGGAGAACACCATATATTTT. Translating gives CASSFWRENTIYF. Drawing the rest from reference TRBV5-6 and TRBJ1-3, the complete variable domain is DAGVTQSPTHLIKTRGQQVTLRCSPKSGHDTVSWYQQALGQGPQFIFQYYEEEERQRGNFPDRFSGHQFPNYSSELNVNALLLGDSALYLCASSFWRENTIYFGEGSWLTVV.

The genes are TRBV5-6 and TRBJ2-7; D is possibly TRBD2 (6 bases). Germline CDR1 is SGHDT and CDR2 is YYEEEE. Trimming removed 3 bases from V and 0 bases from J, with 19 bases in between. The CDR3 spans 17 residues. The CDR3: CASSSRKVSGPSYEQYF. In DNA form, the CDR3 reads TGTGCCAGCAGCTCCCGTAAGGTGAGCGGGCCCTCCTACGAGCAGTACTTC.

A few counts support this clone. The rearrangement uses TRBV7-8 and TRBJ1-3, with D uncertain. The CDR3 length is 13 residues. Germline V gene data show CDR1 as SGHVS and CDR2 as FQNEAQ. With 4 bases removed from V and 3 bases from J, the gap between germline ends came to 7 bases. For the CDR3, the DNA is TGTGCCAGCAGCTCAGTCGTTGGAAACACCATATATTTT. Translation: CASSSVVGNTIYF.

CDR3 loop: CASSLELAGAIGELFF. CDR3 in DNA: TGCGCCAGCAGCTTGGAACTAGCGGGAGCGATCGGGGAGCTGTTTTTT. The chain combines TRBV5-1 with TRBJ2-2; 11 bases are shared with TRBD2. The CDR3 is 16 amino acids. Trimming took 0 bases from V and 7 from J; bases not matched to a gene: 5. In germline, CDR1 is SGHRS, CDR2 YFSETQ.

The chain combines TRBV5-1 with TRBJ1-2; 8 bases fit TRBD1. The J segment lost 4 bases and the V segment lost 0 bases, leaving 5 bases of the junction unmatched. CDR3 size: 15 residues. CDR1 SGHRS and CDR2 YFSETQ come from the germline V gene. For the CDR3, the DNA is TGCGCCAGCAGCTTGGATTCAGGGGGCGTCTATGGCTACACCTTC. This codes for CASSLDSGGVYGYTF.